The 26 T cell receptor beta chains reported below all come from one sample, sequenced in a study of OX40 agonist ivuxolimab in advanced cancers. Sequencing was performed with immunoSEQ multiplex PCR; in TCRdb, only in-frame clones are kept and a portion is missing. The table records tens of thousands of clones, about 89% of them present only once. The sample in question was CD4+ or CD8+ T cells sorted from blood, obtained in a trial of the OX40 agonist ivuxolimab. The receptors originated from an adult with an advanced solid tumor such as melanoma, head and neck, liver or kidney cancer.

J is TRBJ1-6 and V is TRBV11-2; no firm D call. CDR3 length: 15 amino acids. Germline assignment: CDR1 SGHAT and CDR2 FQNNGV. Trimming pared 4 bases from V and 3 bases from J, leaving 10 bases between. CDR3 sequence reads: CASSSESDYNSPLHF. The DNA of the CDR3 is TGTGCCAGCAGCTCGGAGTCAGACTATAATTCACCCCTCCACTTT. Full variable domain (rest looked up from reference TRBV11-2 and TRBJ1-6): EAGVAQSPRYKIIEKRQSVAFWCNPISGHATLYWYQQILGQGPKLLIQFQNNGVVDDSQLPKDRFSAERLKGVDSTLKIQPAKLEDSAVYLCASSSESDYNSPLHFGNGTRLTVT.

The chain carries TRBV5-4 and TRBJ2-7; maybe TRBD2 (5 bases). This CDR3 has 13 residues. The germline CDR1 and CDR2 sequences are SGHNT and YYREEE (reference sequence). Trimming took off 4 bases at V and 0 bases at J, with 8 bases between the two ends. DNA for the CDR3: TGTGCCAGCAGCCCCGGGGACTCCTACGAGCAGTACTTC. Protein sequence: CASSPGDSYEQYF.

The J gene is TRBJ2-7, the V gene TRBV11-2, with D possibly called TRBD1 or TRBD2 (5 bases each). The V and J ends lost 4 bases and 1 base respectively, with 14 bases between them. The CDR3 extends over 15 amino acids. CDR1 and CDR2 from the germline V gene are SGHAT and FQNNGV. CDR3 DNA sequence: TGTGCCAGCAGCTACGGAACTGGGGGATCCTACGAGCAGTACTTC. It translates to CASSYGTGGSYEQYF.

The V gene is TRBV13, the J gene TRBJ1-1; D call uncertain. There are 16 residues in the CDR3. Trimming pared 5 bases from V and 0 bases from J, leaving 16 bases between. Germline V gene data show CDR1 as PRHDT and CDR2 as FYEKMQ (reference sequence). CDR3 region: CASSPESSPMNTEAFF. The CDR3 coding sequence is TGTGCCAGCAGCCCCGAGTCCTCACCCATGAACACTGAAGCTTTCTTT.

CDR3 sequence: CASSKLPGMVPNEQYF. CDR3 nucleotides: TGCGCCAGCAGCAAACTCCCCGGGATGGTTCCCAACGAGCAGTACTTC. The gene calls are TRBV5-1 and TRBJ2-7; maybe TRBD2 (5 bases). The V gene's germline CDR1 is SGHRS and CDR2 YFSETQ. V lost 4 bases and J 5 bases, leaving 22 bases between the germline ends. The CDR3 length is 16 residues.

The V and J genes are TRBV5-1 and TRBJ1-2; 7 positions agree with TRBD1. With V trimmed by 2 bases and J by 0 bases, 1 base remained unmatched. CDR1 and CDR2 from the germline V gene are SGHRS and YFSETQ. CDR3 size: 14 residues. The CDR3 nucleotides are TGCGCCAGCAGCTTACAGGGGACTAACTATGGCTACACCTTC. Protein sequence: CASSLQGTNYGYTF.

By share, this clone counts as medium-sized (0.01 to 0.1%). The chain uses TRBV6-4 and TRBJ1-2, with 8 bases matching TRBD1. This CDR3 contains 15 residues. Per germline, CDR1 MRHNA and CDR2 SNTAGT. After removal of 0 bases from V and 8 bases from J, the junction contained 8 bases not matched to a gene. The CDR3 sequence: CASSDSSWTGNGYTF. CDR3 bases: TGTGCCAGCAGTGACTCGAGCTGGACAGGGAACGGCTACACCTTC.

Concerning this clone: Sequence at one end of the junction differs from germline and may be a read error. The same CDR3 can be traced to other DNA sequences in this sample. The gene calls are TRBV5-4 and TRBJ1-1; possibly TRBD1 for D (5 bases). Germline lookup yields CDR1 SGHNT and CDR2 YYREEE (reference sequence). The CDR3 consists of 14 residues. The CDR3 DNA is TGTGCCAGCAGCGAGGGGCCAATGAACACTGAAGCCTTCTTT. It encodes CASSEGPMNTEAFF.

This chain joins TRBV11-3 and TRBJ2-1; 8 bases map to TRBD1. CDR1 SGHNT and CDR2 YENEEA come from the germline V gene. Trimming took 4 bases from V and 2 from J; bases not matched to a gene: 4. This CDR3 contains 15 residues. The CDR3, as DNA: TGTGCCAGCAGCTCCACAGGGGGTCCCTACAATGAGCAGTTCTTC. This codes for CASSSTGGPYNEQFF.

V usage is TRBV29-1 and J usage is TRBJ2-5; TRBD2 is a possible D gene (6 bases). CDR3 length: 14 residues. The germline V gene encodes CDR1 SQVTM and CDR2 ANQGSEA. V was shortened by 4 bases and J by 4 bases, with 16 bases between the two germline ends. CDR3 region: CSVATVGGRETQYF. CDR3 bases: TGCAGCGTTGCGACAGTCGGAGGGCGAGAGACCCAGTACTTC.

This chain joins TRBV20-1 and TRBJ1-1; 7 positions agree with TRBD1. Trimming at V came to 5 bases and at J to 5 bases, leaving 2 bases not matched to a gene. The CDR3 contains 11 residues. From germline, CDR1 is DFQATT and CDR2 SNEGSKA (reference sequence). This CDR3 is CSAEQGTEAFF. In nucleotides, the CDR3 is TGCAGTGCTGAACAGGGGACTGAAGCTTTCTTT.

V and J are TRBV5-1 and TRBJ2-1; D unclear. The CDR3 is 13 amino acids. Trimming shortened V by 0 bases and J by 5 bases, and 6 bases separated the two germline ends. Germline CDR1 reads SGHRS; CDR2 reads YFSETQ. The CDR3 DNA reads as TGCGCCAGCAGCTTGGGATACAACAATGAGCAGTTCTTC. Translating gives CASSLGYNNEQFF.

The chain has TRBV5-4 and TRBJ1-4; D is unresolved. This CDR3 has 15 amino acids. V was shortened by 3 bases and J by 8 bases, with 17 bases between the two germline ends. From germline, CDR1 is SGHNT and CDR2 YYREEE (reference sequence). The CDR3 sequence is CASSSADGGREKLFF. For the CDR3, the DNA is TGTGCCAGCAGCTCCGCGGACGGTGGGCGGGAAAAACTGTTTTTT.

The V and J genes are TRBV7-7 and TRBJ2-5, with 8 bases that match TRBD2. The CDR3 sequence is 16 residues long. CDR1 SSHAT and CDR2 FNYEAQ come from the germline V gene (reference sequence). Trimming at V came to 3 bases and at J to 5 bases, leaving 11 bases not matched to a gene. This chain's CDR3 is CASSLSSGGPFETQYF. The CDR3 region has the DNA TGTGCCAGCAGCTTGTCGAGCGGGGGTCCTTTTGAGACCCAGTACTTC.

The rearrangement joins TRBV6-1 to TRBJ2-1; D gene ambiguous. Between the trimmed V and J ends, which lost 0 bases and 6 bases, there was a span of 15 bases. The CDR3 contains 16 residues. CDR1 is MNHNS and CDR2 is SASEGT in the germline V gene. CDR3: CASSEAPTSIFNEQFF. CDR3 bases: TGTGCCAGCAGTGAAGCCCCGACCTCGATTTTCAATGAGCAGTTCTTC.

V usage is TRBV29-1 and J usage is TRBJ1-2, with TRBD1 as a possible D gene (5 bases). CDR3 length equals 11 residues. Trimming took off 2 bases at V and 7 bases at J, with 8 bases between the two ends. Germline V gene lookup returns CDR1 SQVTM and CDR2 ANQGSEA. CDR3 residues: CSVEKGVGYTF. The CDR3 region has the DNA TGCAGCGTTGAAAAAGGGGTTGGCTACACCTTC.

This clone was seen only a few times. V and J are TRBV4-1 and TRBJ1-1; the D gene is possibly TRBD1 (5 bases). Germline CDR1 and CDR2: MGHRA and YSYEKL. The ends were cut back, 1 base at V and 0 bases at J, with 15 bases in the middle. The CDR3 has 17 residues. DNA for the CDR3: TGCGCCAGCAGCCAAGCTCAGACGGGGGGTATGAACACTGAAGCTTTCTTT. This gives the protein CASSQAQTGGMNTEAFF.

CDR3 nucleotide sequence: TGTGCCAGCAGGGACTTGGGAGAGACCCAGTACTTC. This translates into CASRDLGETQYF. The chain employs TRBV27 and TRBJ2-5, with a possible D match to TRBD2 (5 bases). Germline V gives CDR1 MNHEY, CDR2 SMNVEV (reference sequence). The CDR3 sequence is 12 residues long. The V end lost 6 bases, the J end lost 4 bases, and 9 bases lay between the germline ends.

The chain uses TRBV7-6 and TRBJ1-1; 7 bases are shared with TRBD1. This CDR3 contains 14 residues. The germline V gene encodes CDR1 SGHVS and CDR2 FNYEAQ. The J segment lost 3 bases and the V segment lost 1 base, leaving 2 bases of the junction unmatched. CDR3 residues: CASSLEGGHTEAFF. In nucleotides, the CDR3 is TGTGCCAGCAGCTTAGAAGGGGGCCACACTGAAGCTTTCTTT.

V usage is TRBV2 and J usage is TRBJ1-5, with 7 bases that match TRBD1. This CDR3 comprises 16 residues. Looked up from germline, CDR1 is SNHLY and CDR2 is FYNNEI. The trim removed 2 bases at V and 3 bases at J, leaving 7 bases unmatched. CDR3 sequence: CASSESGTEYNQPQHF. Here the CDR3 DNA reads TGTGCCAGCAGTGAATCAGGGACAGAGTACAATCAGCCCCAGCATTTT. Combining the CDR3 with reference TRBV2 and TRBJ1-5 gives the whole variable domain EPEVTQTPSHQVTQMGQEVILRCVPISNHLYFYWYRQILGQKVEFLVSFYNNEISEKSEIFDDQFSVERPDGSNFTLKIRSTKLEDSAMYFCASSESGTEYNQPQHFGDGTRLSIL.

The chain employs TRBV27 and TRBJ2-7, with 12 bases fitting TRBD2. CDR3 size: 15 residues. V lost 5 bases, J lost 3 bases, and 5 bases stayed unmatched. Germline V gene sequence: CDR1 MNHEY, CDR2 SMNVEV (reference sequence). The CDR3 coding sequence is TGTGCCAGCAGTCAACTAGCGGGGGGCCACTACGAGCAGTACTTC. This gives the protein CASSQLAGGHYEQYF.

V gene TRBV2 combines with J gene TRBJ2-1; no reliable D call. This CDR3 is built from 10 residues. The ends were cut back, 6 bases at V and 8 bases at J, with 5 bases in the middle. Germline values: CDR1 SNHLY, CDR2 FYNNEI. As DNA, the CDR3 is TGTGCCAGCAGGGGGTATGAGCAGTTCTTC. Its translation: CASRGYEQFF.

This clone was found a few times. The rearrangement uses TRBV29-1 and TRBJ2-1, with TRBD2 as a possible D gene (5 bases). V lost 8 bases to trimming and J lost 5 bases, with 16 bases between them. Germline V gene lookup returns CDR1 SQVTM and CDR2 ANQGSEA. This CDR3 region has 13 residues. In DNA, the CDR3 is TGCAGCATCATACCGCTAGCCCACAATGAGCAGTTCTTC. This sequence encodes CSIIPLAHNEQFF.

CDR3 sequence: CASSFSGEAFF. The CDR3 DNA sequence: TGTGCCAGCAGCTTTTCAGGTGAAGCTTTCTTT. V and J are TRBV11-2 and TRBJ1-1, with D unclear. CDR1 and CDR2 (germline): SGHAT, FQNNGV. The CDR3 runs 11 residues. V was pared by 3 bases and J by 7 bases, with 6 bases between.

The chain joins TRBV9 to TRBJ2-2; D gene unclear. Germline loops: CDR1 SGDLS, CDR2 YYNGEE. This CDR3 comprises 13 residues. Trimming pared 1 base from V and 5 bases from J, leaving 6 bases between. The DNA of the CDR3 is TGTGCCAGCAGCGTACCTGGGACCGGGGAGCTGTTTTTT. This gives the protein CASSVPGTGELFF.

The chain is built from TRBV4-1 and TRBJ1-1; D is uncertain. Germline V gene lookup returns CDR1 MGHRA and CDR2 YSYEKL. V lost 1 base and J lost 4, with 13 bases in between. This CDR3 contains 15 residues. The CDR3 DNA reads TGCGCCAGCAGCCAAGGGGAGCGGCCGGGCACTGAAGCTTTCTTT. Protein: CASSQGERPGTEAFF.